This TCR beta chain was identified in a study of regulatory T cells in long-lasting Graves disease. Study-level results: Accuracy was possibly reduced by small sample size.

This sample's time point: persistent/refractory GD, antithyroid drugs over 5 years with positive TRAb. With RNA extracted from PBMCs as input, the TCR library was made. An approximately 10-milliliter sample of peripheral blood was drawn into EDTA tubes. A remark on this clonotype: Its antigen is as yet unknown.

Arm-PCR of CDR3 regions with iRepertoire HTBI primers generated TCR beta libraries. MiXCR, applied by TCRdb to the multiplex PCR reads, yields one record per CDR3 protein. Here the sample spans 650,000 to 850,000 distinct CDR3 sequences, approximately 29% being singletons. The TCR sequence derives from a female donor with Graves disease. Here the sequenced sample was peripheral blood mononuclear cells (PBMCs), taken when the disease was refractory, from a patient treated with antithyroid drugs.

The CDR3 DNA sequence: TGTGCCAGCAGTGATACAGGGGAGGTCATAAGCAATCAGCCCCAGCATTTT. Translation: CASSDTGEVISNQPQHF. The rearrangement joins TRBV6-1 to TRBJ1-5; 7 bases are shared with TRBD1. CDR1 and CDR2 (germline): MNHNS, SASEGT. This CDR3 spans 17 amino acids. After removal of 3 bases from V and 1 base from J, the junction contained 9 bases not matched to a gene.